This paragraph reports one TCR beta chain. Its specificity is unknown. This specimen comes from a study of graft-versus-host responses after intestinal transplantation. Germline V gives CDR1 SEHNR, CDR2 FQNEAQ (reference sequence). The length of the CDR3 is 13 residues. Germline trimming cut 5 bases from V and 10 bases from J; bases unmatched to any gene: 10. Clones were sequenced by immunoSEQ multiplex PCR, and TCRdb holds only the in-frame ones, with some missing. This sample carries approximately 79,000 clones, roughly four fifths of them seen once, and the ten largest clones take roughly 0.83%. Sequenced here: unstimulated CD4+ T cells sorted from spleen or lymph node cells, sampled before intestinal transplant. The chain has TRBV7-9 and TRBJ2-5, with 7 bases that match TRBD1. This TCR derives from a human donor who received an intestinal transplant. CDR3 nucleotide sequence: TGTGCCAGCAGCACGGGACCCCAGGGGGACCAGTACTTC. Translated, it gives CASSTGPQGDQYF. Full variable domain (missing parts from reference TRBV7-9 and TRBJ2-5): DTGVSQNPRHKITKRGQNVTFRCDPISEHNRLYWYRQTLGQGPEFLTYFQNEAQLEKSRLLSDRFSAERPKGSFSTLEIQRTEQGDSAMYLCASSTGPQGDQYFGPGTRLLVL.